This T cell receptor beta chain came from a study of CD8+ T cells in alopecia areata. Treatment indicated: oral pan-JAK inhibitor, 5-10 mg twice daily. Following RNA extraction, reverse transcription yielded cDNA that acted as the sequencing template. The table came from immunoSEQ multiplex PCR; TCRdb's copy has only in-frame clones and leaves some out. The sample includes 150,000 to 200,000 clones, under 80% of them seen just once. With 9 bases removed from V and 9 bases from J, the gap between germline ends came to 18 bases. The CDR3 has 14 amino acids. The germline CDR1 and CDR2 sequences are SNHLY and FYNNEI.

This chain connects TRBV2 to TRBJ1-6, with a weak D call TRBD1 (6 bases). Sequencing was performed on CD4+ T cells sorted from blood, taken between weeks 49 and 50, from a patient treated with tofacitinib. The receptor was isolated from a human donor with alopecia areata. In DNA, the CDR3 is TGTGCCAGACAAGGTCCAGGGGTCGGTTCACCCCTCCACTTT. Encoded protein: CARQGPGVGSPLHF.